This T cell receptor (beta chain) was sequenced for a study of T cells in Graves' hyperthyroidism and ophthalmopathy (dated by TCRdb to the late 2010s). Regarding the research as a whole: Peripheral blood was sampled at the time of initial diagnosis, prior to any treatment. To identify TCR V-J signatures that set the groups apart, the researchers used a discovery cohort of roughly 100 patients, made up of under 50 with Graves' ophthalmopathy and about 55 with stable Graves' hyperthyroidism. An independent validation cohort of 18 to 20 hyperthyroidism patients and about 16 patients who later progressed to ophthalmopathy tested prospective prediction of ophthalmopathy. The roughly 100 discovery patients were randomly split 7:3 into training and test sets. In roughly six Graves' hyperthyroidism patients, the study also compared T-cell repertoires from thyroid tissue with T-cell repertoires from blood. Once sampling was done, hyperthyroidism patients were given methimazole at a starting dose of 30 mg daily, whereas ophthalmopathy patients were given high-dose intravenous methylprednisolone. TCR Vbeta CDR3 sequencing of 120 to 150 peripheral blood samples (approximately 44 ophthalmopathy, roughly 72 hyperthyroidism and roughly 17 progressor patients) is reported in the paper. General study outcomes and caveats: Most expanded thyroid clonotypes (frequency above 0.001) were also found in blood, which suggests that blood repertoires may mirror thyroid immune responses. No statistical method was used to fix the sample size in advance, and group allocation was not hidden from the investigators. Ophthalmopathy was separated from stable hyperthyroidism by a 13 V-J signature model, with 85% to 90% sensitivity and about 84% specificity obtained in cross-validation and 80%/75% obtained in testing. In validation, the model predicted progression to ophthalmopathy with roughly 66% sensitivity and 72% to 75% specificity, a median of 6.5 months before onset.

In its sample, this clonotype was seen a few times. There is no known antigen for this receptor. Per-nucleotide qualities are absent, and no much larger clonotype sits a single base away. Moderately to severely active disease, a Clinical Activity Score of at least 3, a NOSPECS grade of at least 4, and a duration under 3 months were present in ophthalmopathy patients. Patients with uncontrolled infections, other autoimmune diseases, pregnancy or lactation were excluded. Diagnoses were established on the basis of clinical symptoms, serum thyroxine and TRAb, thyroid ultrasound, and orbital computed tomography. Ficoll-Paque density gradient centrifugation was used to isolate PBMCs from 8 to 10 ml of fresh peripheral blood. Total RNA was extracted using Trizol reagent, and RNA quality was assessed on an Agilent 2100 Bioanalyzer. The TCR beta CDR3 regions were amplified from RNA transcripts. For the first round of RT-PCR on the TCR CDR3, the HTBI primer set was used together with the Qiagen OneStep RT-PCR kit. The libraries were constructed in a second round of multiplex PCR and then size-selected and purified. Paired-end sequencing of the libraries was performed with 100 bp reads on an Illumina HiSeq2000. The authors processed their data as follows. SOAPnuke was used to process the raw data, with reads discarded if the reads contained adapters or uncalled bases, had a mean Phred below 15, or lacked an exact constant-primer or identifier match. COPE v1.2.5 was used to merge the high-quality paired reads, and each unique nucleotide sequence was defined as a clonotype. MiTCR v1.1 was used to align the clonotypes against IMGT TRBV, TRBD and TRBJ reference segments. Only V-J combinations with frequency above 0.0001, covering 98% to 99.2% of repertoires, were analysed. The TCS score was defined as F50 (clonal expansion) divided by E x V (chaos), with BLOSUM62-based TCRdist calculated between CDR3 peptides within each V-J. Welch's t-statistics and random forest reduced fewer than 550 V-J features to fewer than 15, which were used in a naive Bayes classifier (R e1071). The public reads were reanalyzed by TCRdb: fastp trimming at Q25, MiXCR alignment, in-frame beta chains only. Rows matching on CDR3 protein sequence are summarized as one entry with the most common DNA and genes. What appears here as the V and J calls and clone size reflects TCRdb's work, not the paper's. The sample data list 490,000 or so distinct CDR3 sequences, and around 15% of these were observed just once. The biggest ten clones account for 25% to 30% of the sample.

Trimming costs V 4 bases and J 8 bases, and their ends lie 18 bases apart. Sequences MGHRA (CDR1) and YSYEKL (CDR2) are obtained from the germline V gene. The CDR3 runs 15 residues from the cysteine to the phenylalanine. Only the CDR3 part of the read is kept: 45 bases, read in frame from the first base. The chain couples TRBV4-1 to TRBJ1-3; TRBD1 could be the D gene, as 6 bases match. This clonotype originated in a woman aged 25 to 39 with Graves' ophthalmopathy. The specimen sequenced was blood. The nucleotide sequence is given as TGCGCCAGCAGCCCTAAACAGGGTTTTGCGGACACCATATATTTT. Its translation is CASSPKQGFADTIYF.